This T cell receptor (beta chain) was recorded in a study of blood T cell repertoires in COVID-19. Whole-study context: Collection of acute and convalescent COVID-19 samples took place in the United States, Italy and Spain. PBMCs, B-cell-depleted T cells, or T cells were the source of the cDNA or gDNA that made up the material.

Authors' analysis steps: Amplification from reference gene primers served as the basis for estimated nucleated cell counts. Profiling relied on immunoSEQ multiplex PCR, and the TCRdb table lists in-frame clones only, not all of them. V and J calls and clone size come straight from that table; D and trimming were deduced from the DNA. The data show more than 250,000 clones, about 84% seen once. Trimming cost V 4 bases and J 7 bases; bases outside gene matches: 10. This CDR3 is built from 16 residues. The V gene's germline CDR1 is SGHRS and CDR2 YFSETQ. The chain links TRBV5-1 to TRBJ1-6; TRBD1 aligns across 8 bases. The sequence was collected from a woman in her 50s with acute or convalescent COVID-19. Sequences were obtained from peripheral blood. Written as DNA, the CDR3 is TGCGCCAGCAGCAAATCTCAGGGGGCGGACAATTCACCCCTCCACTTT. Its translation is CASSKSQGADNSPLHF.